The present entry profiles one TCR beta chain with its context. Its matching antigen is unknown. During the collection period, no donor immune events like infections were recorded. This record belongs to a study of identifying expanded T cells in peripheral blood. Broader study findings: Variance in clone template counts between roughly 2-week samples significantly increased with total template count across all healthy donors.

Some clones are missing from TCRdb's copy, which holds only in-frame ones; the method was immunoSEQ multiplex PCR. Found here are roughly 63,000 clones, roughly four fifths of them singletons; the top ten hold approximately 20%. The CDR3 runs 14 residues. The germline CDR1 and CDR2 sequences are SEHNR and FQNEAQ (reference sequence). V lost 2 bases and J lost 3, with 11 bases in between. Sequencing was done on a sample of blood. The genes are TRBV7-9 and TRBJ2-7; D might be TRBD1 (6 bases). This TCR was sampled from a person aged 18 to 70 in good health. The CDR3: CASSLYGTHYEQYF. The CDR3 DNA reads as TGTGCCAGCAGCTTATATGGGACACACTACGAGCAGTACTTC.